This is a list of T cell receptor beta chains from one sample in a study of blood T cell repertoires in COVID-19. Only in-frame clones appear in the TCRdb table, and some are missing; sequencing was by immunoSEQ multiplex PCR. The profile shows under 150,000 clones, about 83% of them singletons. Input material: peripheral blood. These receptors were obtained from a human donor in a cohort sampled during active COVID-19. Both conserved end residues are part of each CDR3. A D gene is named only where the DNA matches it firmly. The listing skips clone size in some rows; elsewhere it reads once, few, many or a size class.

TRBD2 | TRBJ2-1 | TRBV5-1 | 16 | . | CASSFSGEGSYNEQFF | TGCGCCAGCAGCTTTAGCGGGGAGGGGTCCTACAATGAGCAGTTCTTC
TRBD2 | TRBJ2-5 | TRBV11-2 | 14 | . | CASSLAGGQETQYF | TGTGCCAGCAGCTTAGCGGGGGGACAAGAGACCCAGTACTTC
TRBD2 | TRBJ2-2 | TRBV11-2 | 13 | . | CASSPGGAGELFF | TGTGCCAGCAGCCCCGGGGGGGCCGGGGAGCTGTTTTTT
. | TRBJ2-5 | TRBV10-1 | 13 | . | CASSGGNQETQYF | TGCGCCAGCAGTGGAGGGAACCAAGAGACCCAGTACTTC
. | TRBJ2-3 | TRBV30 | 17 | . | CAWSVPRTGKGTDTQYF | TGTGCCTGGAGTGTCCCCCGGACTGGAAAAGGCACAGATACGCAGTATTTT
TRBD2 | TRBJ2-2 | TRBV25-1 | 17 | . | CASSESGGGTNTGELFF | TGTGCCAGCAGTGAGTCGGGCGGGGGGACAAACACCGGGGAGCTGTTTTTT
. | TRBJ1-4 | TRBV25-1 | 14 | . | CATTLGPQNEKLFF | TGTGCCACCACTTTGGGGCCTCAAAATGAAAAACTGTTTTTT
TRBD1 | TRBJ1-4 | TRBV29-1 | 13 | . | CSVGGQGNEKLFF | TGCAGCGTTGGGGGACAGGGGAATGAAAAACTGTTTTTT
. | TRBJ1-1 | TRBV3-1/TRBV3-2 | 15 | few | CASKGGVALDTEAFF | TGTGCCAGCAAAGGAGGCGTGGCATTAGACACTGAAGCTTTCTTT
TRBD2 | TRBJ2-3 | TRBV5-4 | 15 | . | CASGSSGGFSDTQYF | TGTGCCAGCGGGTCGAGCGGGGGGTTTTCGGATACGCAGTATTTT
TRBD2 | TRBJ2-3 | TRBV27 | 19 | . | CASSLYWLAGGLSTDTQYF | TGTGCCAGCAGTTTATATTGGCTAGCGGGGGGGCTTAGCACAGATACGCAGTATTTT
. | TRBJ2-4 | TRBV20-1 | 11 | . | CSVRDGNIQYF | TGCAGTGTACGCGACGGGAACATTCAGTACTTC
. | TRBJ2-2 | TRBV18 | 12 | . | CASFTGTGELFF | TGTGCCAGCTTTACAGGGACCGGGGAGCTGTTTTTT
. | TRBJ1-3 | TRBV6-5 | 15 | . | CASSISGGSGNTIYF | TGTGCCAGCAGTATCTCGGGGGGCTCTGGAAACACCATATATTTT
TRBD1 | TRBJ1-2 | TRBV15 | 13 | . | CATSRDRGYGYTF | TGTGCCACCAGCAGAGACAGGGGGTATGGCTACACCTTC
. | TRBJ2-1 | TRBV5-4 | 15 | once | CASSLEAGLDNEQFF | TGTGCCAGCAGCTTGGAAGCGGGCCTAGACAATGAGCAGTTCTTC
TRBD1 | TRBJ2-3 | TRBV18 | 15 | . | CASSDGTGGTDTQYF | TGTGCCAGCTCGGACGGGACAGGGGGGACAGATACGCAGTATTTT
TRBD1 | TRBJ2-2 | TRBV5-1 | 15 | . | CASSLAQGITGELFF | TGCGCCAGCAGCTTGGCACAGGGGATCACCGGGGAGCTGTTTTTT
TRBD1 | TRBJ1-5 | TRBV2 | 15 | . | CASSNMDRRGQPQHF | TGTGCCAGCAGTAACATGGACAGGAGAGGTCAGCCCCAGCATTTT
TRBD1 | TRBJ2-1 | TRBV9 | 15 | . | CASSVGGTEDNEQFF | TGTGCCAGCAGCGTAGGAGGGACAGAGGACAATGAGCAGTTCTTC
TRBD2 | TRBJ2-2 | TRBV9 | 15 | few | CASNAGTSGVGELFF | TGTGCCAGCAACGCCGGGACTAGCGGGGTCGGGGAGCTGTTTTTT
TRBD1 | TRBJ1-6 | TRBV30 | 13 | . | CACRTGNFSPLHF | TGTGCCTGCCGGACAGGGAATTTTTCGCCCCTCCACTTT
. | TRBJ2-5 | TRBV18 | 14 | once | CASSPPGGRETQYF | TGTGCCAGCTCACCACCGGGAGGTAGAGAGACCCAGTACTTC
. | TRBJ1-1 | TRBV15 | 15 | . | CATSRSTGVNTEAFF | TGTGCCACCAGCAGATCAACAGGAGTGAACACTGAAGCTTTCTTT
. | TRBJ1-2 | TRBV7-9 | 13 | . | CASSSTGNYGYTF | TGTGCCAGCAGCTCGACAGGAAATTATGGCTACACCTTC
TRBD1 | TRBJ2-1 | TRBV7-8 | 16 | once | CASSFGQGVTYNEQFF | TGTGCCAGCAGCTTCGGACAGGGGGTGACTTACAATGAGCAGTTCTTC
. | TRBJ1-3 | TRBV4-2 | 17 | . | CASSHPGRALPGNTIYF | TGTGCCAGCAGCCATCCTGGCAGGGCCCTACCTGGAAACACCATATATTTT
. | TRBJ1-4 | TRBV4-1 | 18 | once | CASSQEELRVTRNEKLFF | TGCGCCAGCAGCCAAGAGGAACTGAGGGTGACTAGGAATGAAAAACTGTTTTTT
. | TRBJ2-5 | TRBV6-2/TRBV6-3 | 16 | few | CASSPNLDGFQETQYF | TGTGCCAGCAGCCCTAACCTCGACGGGTTCCAAGAGACCCAGTACTTC
TRBD1 | TRBJ1-4 | TRBV5-6 | 17 | . | CASSRSLGTATNEKLFF | TGTGCCAGCAGCAGGTCCCTCGGGACAGCTACTAATGAAAAACTGTTTTTT
. | TRBJ2-7 | TRBV2 | 15 | few | CASSAGREGVHEQYF | TGTGCCAGCAGTGCGGGTCGCGAGGGGGTCCACGAGCAGTACTTC
TRBD1 | TRBJ1-2 | TRBV10-2 | 13 | . | CASSNRDRGDYTF | TGCGCCAGCAGTAACCGGGACAGGGGGGACTACACCTTC
TRBD1 | TRBJ2-1 | TRBV6-6 | 12 | . | CASSWTGDEQFF | TGTGCCAGCAGTTGGACAGGGGATGAGCAGTTCTTC
TRBD1 | TRBJ1-5 | TRBV29-1 | 14 | once | CSAGTGGPGQPQHF | TGCAGCGCCGGGACAGGAGGACCAGGTCAGCCCCAGCATTTT
TRBD1 | TRBJ1-5 | TRBV7-9 | 14 | . | CASSPRDRGWLQHF | TGTGCCAGCAGCCCTAGGGACAGGGGGTGGCTCCAGCATTTT
TRBD2 | TRBJ2-5 | TRBV28 | 15 | . | CASSRTSGGAWAQYF | TGTGCCAGCAGCCGGACTAGCGGGGGGGCTTGGGCCCAGTACTTC
. | TRBJ2-2 | TRBV12-3/TRBV12-4 | 13 | . | CASSFGAAGELFF | TGTGCCAGCAGTTTCGGCGCGGCCGGGGAGCTGTTTTTT
TRBD1 | TRBJ1-2 | TRBV27 | 17 | . | CASSNYRGRGVNYGYTF | TGTGCCAGCAGTAATTACAGGGGGCGCGGGGTTAACTATGGCTACACCTTC
TRBD1 | TRBJ2-7 | TRBV14 | 15 | . | CASSHLGQGGNEQYF | TGTGCCAGCAGCCACTTGGGACAGGGGGGTAACGAGCAGTACTTC
. | TRBJ2-7 | TRBV6-6 | 13 | . | CASSPPSSPEQYF | TGTGCCAGCAGTCCACCCTCTAGCCCAGAGCAGTACTTC
TRBD1 | TRBJ2-6 | TRBV3-1/TRBV3-2 | 17 | . | CASSTGTGRSGANVLTF | TGTGCCAGCAGCACCGGGACAGGAAGATCTGGGGCCAACGTCCTGACTTTC
TRBD2 | TRBJ2-3 | TRBV2 | 15 | . | CASSENGLATDTQYF | TGTGCCAGCAGTGAAAATGGACTAGCCACAGATACGCAGTATTTT
TRBD2 | TRBJ2-5 | TRBV6-6 | 17 | . | CASSRLAGDLRIGTQYF | TGTGCCAGCAGCCGACTAGCGGGGGACTTGAGGATTGGGACCCAGTACTTC
. | TRBJ1-1 | TRBV19 | 14 | once | CASSPRELNTEAFF | TGTGCCAGTAGTCCTCGGGAACTGAACACTGAAGCTTTCTTT
TRBD2 | TRBJ2-3 | TRBV15 | 13 | . | CATTGGVLDTQYF | TGTGCCACCACCGGGGGGGTCCTGGATACGCAGTATTTT
TRBD2 | TRBJ2-1 | TRBV4-1 | 13 | few | CASSQALAGGLFF | TGCGCCAGCAGCCAGGCCCTAGCGGGGGGACTGTTCTTC
. | TRBJ2-7 | TRBV30 | 12 | . | CAWSVMGGAQYF | TGTGCCTGGAGTGTTATGGGAGGCGCGCAGTACTTC
. | TRBJ2-7 | TRBV5-1 | 14 | . | CASSRENPTYEQYF | TGCGCCAGCAGCCGCGAGAACCCTACCTACGAGCAGTACTTC